The 5 T cell receptor beta chains given below trace back to one sample, sequenced in a study of spatial heterogeneity in lung cancer. TCRdb recomputed calls from the 5' RACE reads with MiXCR, one row per CDR3 protein. This sample has tens of thousands of distinct CDR3 sequences; about an eighth occur once, and the top ten carry roughly 6.7%. As for time point: sample taken at primary tumor resection. Researchers sequenced whole RNA taken from tumor, nontumor lung or frozen PBMC without sorting. The input for sequencing was PBMCs, taken at surgery. The source of these receptors is a male donor with early-stage non-small cell lung cancer.

The sample holds many counts of this clonotype. V is TRBV6-1 and J is TRBJ2-3, with 9 bases aligning to TRBD2. CDR3 length: 14 residues. V lost 6 bases and J lost 2; bases outside the gene matches: 3. The germline gives CDR1 MNHNS, CDR2 SASEGT. The CDR3: CASRRLADTDTQYF. CDR3 in DNA: TGTGCCAGCAGAAGACTAGCGGACACAGATACGCAGTATTTT.

The rearrangement joins TRBV2 to TRBJ1-2, with D possibly TRBD1 on 6 matching bases. This CDR3 has 14 amino acids. V was clipped by 6 bases and J by 4 bases, with 15 bases between them. Germline CDR1 is SNHLY and CDR2 is FYNNEI. CDR3 sequence (DNA): TGTGCCAGCAGGGGGGACAACCGACTCTATGGCTACACCTTC. It specifies CASRGDNRLYGYTF.

Ten or more counts support this clonotype. This chain connects TRBV21-1 to TRBJ2-7; the DNA was not compared with TRBD1, the D call given in the table. TRBV21-1 is annotated as a pseudogene. This CDR3 spans 14 amino acids. As DNA, the CDR3 is TGTGCCAGCAGCGCCCGGACAGGGGCCCCCACGCAGTACTTC. Protein sequence: CASSARTGAPTQYF.

There are a few counts of this clonotype. V is TRBV7-2 and J is TRBJ2-2; 7 bases are shared with TRBD1. J was trimmed by 4 bases and V by 4 bases; bases with no gene match: 9. Germline CDR1 SGHTA, CDR2 FQGNSA. The CDR3 has 16 amino acids. CDR3 residues: CASSSRQGFSTGELFF. The CDR3 coding sequence is TGTGCCAGCAGCTCCCGACAGGGTTTTAGCACCGGGGAGCTGTTTTTT.

This clonotype was picked up a small number of times. The chain has TRBV18 and TRBJ1-2; a possible D gene is TRBD1 (6 bases). Trimming pared 5 bases from V and 3 bases from J, leaving 19 bases between. The CDR3 covers 16 residues. Germline lookup yields CDR1 KGHSH and CDR2 LQKENI. CDR3: CASSSFSGEQYYGYTF. CDR3 DNA sequence: TGTGCCAGCTCATCCTTTTCAGGGGAGCAGTACTATGGCTACACCTTC.